One sample yielded the 7 T cell receptor beta chains listed below, sequenced in a study of a mutant IDH1 vaccine in newly diagnosed glioma (dated by TCRdb to 2020 to 2022). In the paper's terms, the time point label means: week 47, end of study. Each vaccine dose, consisting of 300 ug of a 20-mer mutant IDH1 peptide in Montanide, was administered subcutaneously with topical imiquimod. Library construction relied on the immunoSEQ multiplex PCR assay. In TCRdb, the immuneACCESS table is reduced to in-frame sequences with V and J assigned. These tables do not hold every clone; where another copy was compared, an unresolved V gene accounts for under half, and the others remain unexplained. The sample records approximately 52,000 clones, 76% of which are singletons. Less than 5% of the sample is in the top ten clones. These receptors' antigens are unknown. This specimen was PBMCs, taken from a glioma patient whose treatment included an IDH1 peptide vaccine. Source of these receptors: a woman aged 40 to 50 with glioma. Some clones in this sample may be carry-over from other donors' samples.

V gene TRBV6-4 combines with J gene TRBJ1-1; D remains ambiguous. V lost 1 base and J lost 5, with 14 bases in between. Per the germline V gene, CDR1 is MRHNA and CDR2 is SNTAGT. This CDR3 comprises 15 residues. The CDR3 is CASSDWVTLGTEAFF. The CDR3 nucleotides read TGTGCCAGCAGTGACTGGGTGACCCTGGGGACTGAAGCTTTCTTT.

This chain connects TRBV7-8 to TRBJ2-7, with D perhaps TRBD1 (5 bases). Germline V gives CDR1 SGHVS, CDR2 FQNEAQ. There are 13 residues in the CDR3. Trimming stripped 4 bases from V and 2 bases from J, with 9 bases between. CDR3 DNA sequence: TGTGCCAGCAGCTCCCAGGGAACCTACGAGCAGTACTTC. This sequence encodes CASSSQGTYEQYF.

The V and J genes are TRBV7-9 and TRBJ2-4; 8 bases fit TRBD2. The length of the CDR3 is 18 residues. Germline lookup yields CDR1 SEHNR and CDR2 FQNEAQ (reference sequence). The V and J ends lost 5 bases and 2 bases, in that order; junction bases with no gene match: 14. This chain's CDR3 is CASSPGLAAAITKNIQYF. The CDR3 DNA is TGTGCCAGCAGCCCTGGACTAGCAGCCGCTATCACCAAAAACATTCAGTACTTC. The variable domain in full, completed from reference TRBV7-9 and TRBJ2-4, reads DTGVSQNPRHKITKRGQNVTFRCDPISEHNRLYWYRQTLGQGPEFLTYFQNEAQLEKSRLLSDRFSAERPKGSFSTLEIQRTEQGDSAMYLCASSPGLAAAITKNIQYFGAGTRLSVL.

J is TRBJ1-6 and V is TRBV9; D gene uncertain. V gave up 3 bases and J gave up 10 bases, with 17 bases separating them. The CDR3 contains 15 residues. Germline loops: CDR1 SGDLS, CDR2 YYNGEE. CDR3 region: CASSGGTAASSPLHF. CDR3 DNA sequence: TGTGCCAGCAGCGGCGGAACAGCGGCTAGCTCACCCCTCCACTTT.

This clone was picked up a small number of times. The V call is TRBV10-3, the J call TRBJ1-2; D possibly corresponds to TRBD1 (5 bases). The CDR3 loop spans 13 amino acids. Germline V CDR1 and CDR2: ENHRY, SYGVKD. Trimming cost V 8 bases and J 4 bases, with 14 bases left between them. CDR3 sequence: CAIWESRVYGYTF. CDR3 nucleotides: TGTGCCATCTGGGAGTCCAGGGTCTATGGCTACACCTTC.

The chain couples TRBV19 to TRBJ1-5; possible D gene TRBD1, 6 bases. The CDR3 spans 14 residues. The germline gives CDR1 LNHDA, CDR2 SQIVND (reference sequence). The V end was cut by 8 bases, the J end by 3 bases, with 14 bases between. The CDR3 nucleotides read TGTGCCAGTGAAGACAGGTCTTTCAATCAGCCCCAGCATTTT. Protein: CASEDRSFNQPQHF.

This rearrangement joins TRBV20-1 to TRBJ2-1; D ambiguous. CDR3 length: 11 residues. Germline V gene data show CDR1 as DFQATT and CDR2 as SNEGSKA (reference sequence). With 3 bases removed from V and 5 bases from J, the gap between germline ends came to 5 bases. This CDR3 is CSASVNNEQFF. The DNA of the CDR3 is TGCAGTGCTAGCGTAAACAATGAGCAGTTCTTC.